The rows below give T cell receptor beta chains drawn from one sample of a study of cytomegalovirus exposure and HLA in healthy donors. TCRdb keeps only in-frame clones here, not all; method: immunoSEQ multiplex PCR. This table holds roughly 130,000 clones, roughly three fifths found once. Sequencing input: PBMCs. The receptors were gathered from a man aged 18 to 35 in good health and CMV-seronegative. Each CDR3 is given with its conserved first and last residue. Fields, in order: D gene, clone size, J gene, V gene, CDR3 DNA, CDR3 protein. The D gene is left open where the match is weak. Only part of the rows carry a size: once, few, many, or a class if the clone is expanded.

TRBD2 - TRBJ2-7 TRBV7-2 TGTGCCAGCAGCCCCCCGGGACTAGCGGGAGTCAGCTACGAGCAGTACTTC CASSPPGLAGVSYEQYF
- - TRBJ1-5 TRBV7-8 TGTGCCAGCAGCTTAGGGCCCTGGGGGCAAAGTGGGTATAGCAATCAGCCCCAGCATTTT CASSLGPWGQSGYSNQPQHF
TRBD1 - TRBJ2-7 TRBV28 TGTGCCAGCAGTCTCAATTCCTTACGGACAGGGGGAAGCGAGCAGTACTTC CASSLNSLRTGGSEQYF
TRBD1 - TRBJ1-1 TRBV6-1 TGTGCCAGCAGCGTAAGGGGGCTCAACACTGAAGCTTTCTTT CASSVRGLNTEAFF
TRBD1 - TRBJ2-7 TRBV5-1 TGCGCCAGCAGCCTATCGACAGGGACGGACGAGCAGTACTTC CASSLSTGTDEQYF
- once TRBJ2-7 TRBV6-5 TGTGCCAGCAGCCAAGGGGCCTCCTACGAGCAGTACTTC CASSQGASYEQYF
TRBD1 - TRBJ1-2 TRBV15 TGTGCCACCAGCAGAGATCTAAGACCGGGACAGGGCAGCTATGGCTACACCTTC CATSRDLRPGQGSYGYTF
- - TRBJ2-7 TRBV9 TGTGCCAGCAGCCCCTCGGTGCGGACTTACGAGCAGTACTTC CASSPSVRTYEQYF
- few TRBJ1-4 TRBV5-1 TGCGCCAGCAGCTTGGTGGCAGCTAATGAAAAACTGTTTTTT CASSLVAANEKLFF
- once TRBJ1-1 TRBV11-2 TGTGCCAGCAGCCTGACCGACAGTACTGAAGCTTTCTTT CASSLTDSTEAFF
TRBD1 - TRBJ1-2 TRBV19 TGTGCCAGTAACCCGGACAGGGGAGGCTATGGCTACACCTTC CASNPDRGGYGYTF
TRBD1 once TRBJ2-7 TRBV28 TGTGCCAGCAGCTTCGGGACAGGACATAACTACGAGCAGTACTTC CASSFGTGHNYEQYF
TRBD1 - TRBJ2-7 TRBV28 TGTGCCAGCACTACGGTTAACAGGGGCTACGAGCAGTACTTC CASTTVNRGYEQYF
- - TRBJ2-7 TRBV9 TGTGCCAGCAGCCCCCGGACAGCAGACTACGAGCAGTACTTC CASSPRTADYEQYF
TRBD2 - TRBJ2-5 TRBV28 TGTACCAGCAGTAGTGTCCTAGCGGGAGAGGAGACCCAGTACTTC CTSSSVLAGEETQYF
- - TRBJ2-3 TRBV6-4 TGTGCCAGCAGTCTAGCATTCACAGATACGCAGTATTTT CASSLAFTDTQYF
TRBD1 - TRBJ1-2 TRBV28 TGTGCCAGCAGTTTTATGGACAGGGGAATGTATGGCTACACCTTC CASSFMDRGMYGYTF
TRBD1 - TRBJ1-4 TRBV30 TGTGCCTGGAGTGGAATGACAGGGCTGAATGAAAAACTGTTTTTT CAWSGMTGLNEKLFF
TRBD1 few TRBJ1-3 TRBV5-1 TGCGCCAGCAGCTTGGGGGACAGGGTCTCTGGAAACACCATATATTTT CASSLGDRVSGNTIYF
TRBD1 - TRBJ2-2 TRBV9 TGTGCCAGCAGCCCCAGGACAGGGGGCTTTTCCGGGGAGCTGTTTTTT CASSPRTGGFSGELFF
- few TRBJ1-1 TRBV11-3 TGTGCCAGCAGCCTTCAGTTGAACACTGAAGCTTTCTTT CASSLQLNTEAFF
TRBD1 - TRBJ2-1 TRBV7-9 TGTGCCAGCACCGGGACAGCAGGGTACAATGAGCAGTTCTTC CASTGTAGYNEQFF
TRBD1 once TRBJ2-7 TRBV19 TGTGCCAGTAGTATCTCCTTGACAGGGATAGTCTACGAGCAGTACTTC CASSISLTGIVYEQYF
TRBD1 - TRBJ2-3 TRBV25-1 TGTGCCAGCAGTGGCCCCGGGACAGGGGTGCCAGATACGCAGTATTTT CASSGPGTGVPDTQYF
- - TRBJ1-2 TRBV7-2 TGTGCCAGCAGCTTACGTGGCCAGGGTTATGGCTACACCTTC CASSLRGQGYGYTF
- few TRBJ2-2 TRBV28 TGTGCCAGCAGTTCTGCGAACACCGGGGAGCTGTTTTTT CASSSANTGELFF
TRBD1 - TRBJ1-5 TRBV2 TGTGCCAGCAGTCCAACCCAACGGACAGGCCGGAGCAATCAGCCCCAGCATTTT CASSPTQRTGRSNQPQHF
TRBD2 few TRBJ2-3 TRBV7-8 TGTGCCAGCAGCCGAAGCGGGAGGGCCACAGATACGCAGTATTTT CASSRSGRATDTQYF
- - TRBJ2-1 TRBV9 TGTGCCAGCAGCGTAGTTGGGCAGGGGAATGAGCAGTTCTTC CASSVVGQGNEQFF
TRBD1 - TRBJ1-2 TRBV29-1 TGCAGCGTCGCCGACAGGGGAAACTATGGCTACACCTTC CSVADRGNYGYTF
TRBD1 - TRBJ2-5 TRBV27 TGTGCCAGCAGACGGGGACAGGGACGGTCAGAGACCCAGTACTTC CASRRGQGRSETQYF
TRBD1 - TRBJ2-1 TRBV27 TGTGCCAGCAGTCTCGCTCGGACAGGGTCGCGGACTGAGCAGTTCTTC CASSLARTGSRTEQFF
- - TRBJ1-1 TRBV4-2 TGTGCCAGCAGCCAAGTGGAGTTGAACACTGAAGCTTTCTTT CASSQVELNTEAFF
- - TRBJ2-1 TRBV18 TGTGCCAGCTCACCCGGGATGGACTACAATGAGCAGTTCTTC CASSPGMDYNEQFF
- - TRBJ2-4 TRBV2 TGTGCCAGCAGTGGTTCCAGGGGAAACATTCAGTACTTC CASSGSRGNIQYF
- once TRBJ2-5 TRBV25-1 TGTGCCAGCAGTGAATTGGGAGTACAGGAGACCCAGTACTTC CASSELGVQETQYF
- - TRBJ1-3 TRBV29-1 TGCAGCGTCCAGGAGGTCTCTGGAAACACCATATATTTT CSVQEVSGNTIYF
TRBD1 - TRBJ2-2 TRBV9 TGTGCCAGCAGCGTATTTACCGGGACAGGGTACACCGGGGAGCTGTTTTTT CASSVFTGTGYTGELFF
- - TRBJ1-2 TRBV29-1 TGCAGCGTTTTACCGGGGTCGGATGGCTACACCTTC CSVLPGSDGYTF
- - TRBJ1-1 TRBV10-1 TGCGCCAGCAGTGAGGACGGGGCTTTCTTT CASSEDGAFF
TRBD1 - TRBJ1-1 TRBV30 TGTGCCTGGGACAGGGAGGAGGGTGAAGCTTTCTTT CAWDREEGEAFF
TRBD1 - TRBJ1-5 TRBV5-4 TGTGCCAGCAGCCGAGAGGGGGCATCCCAGCCCCAGCATTTT CASSREGASQPQHF
- - TRBJ2-1 TRBV19 TGTGCCAGTAGTAATCGGTTTCAGAGGAATGAGCAGTTCTTC CASSNRFQRNEQFF
TRBD1 - TRBJ2-6 TRBV12-5 TGTGCTAGTGGTTTGGAGACAGGGGCCGGGGCCAACGTCCTGACTTTC CASGLETGAGANVLTF
TRBD1 - TRBJ1-2 TRBV10-3 TGTGCCATCAGGGACGGACAGGGGGCGGATGGCTACACCTTC CAIRDGQGADGYTF
- - TRBJ1-2 TRBV19 TGTGCCAGTAGTCCCCGGAACTATGGCTACACCTTC CASSPRNYGYTF
- - TRBJ2-6 TRBV27 TGTGCCAGCCGTGAGGGCATATTCTCTGGGGCCAACGTCCTGACTTTC CASREGIFSGANVLTF
- - TRBJ2-7 TRBV30 TGTGCCTGGAGTTATGGGCAGTACTACGAGCAGTACTTC CAWSYGQYYEQYF
- - TRBJ2-7 TRBV2 TGTGCCAGGGGGGCAGGGCTCGGGCGTGAGCAGTACTTC CARGAGLGREQYF
TRBD2 - TRBJ2-1 TRBV7-2 TGTGCCAGCAGCCCCGGACTAGCGGGAGGGTTCCTACCTCACAATGAGCAGTTCTTC CASSPGLAGGFLPHNEQFF
- few TRBJ1-4 TRBV18 TGTGCCAGCTCACCACCGAGGGCTACGGAGGAAAAACTGTTTTTT CASSPPRATEEKLFF
TRBD2 once TRBJ2-7 TRBV30 TGTGCCTGGAGTGCTAGCGGGAGTGAACGAAAGCAGTACTTC CAWSASGSERKQYF
TRBD1 - TRBJ2-1 TRBV27 TGTGCCAGCAGTTTTCGGACAGGAGATAACAATGAGCAGTTCTTC CASSFRTGDNNEQFF
TRBD1 - TRBJ1-1 TRBV2 TGTGCCAGCAGTCTGGACAGGGCCGGCACTGAAGCTTTCTTT CASSLDRAGTEAFF
- - TRBJ2-1 TRBV5-1 TGCGCCAGCAGCTTGGTCGAGGGAAATGAGCAGTTCTTC CASSLVEGNEQFF
- once TRBJ1-4 TRBV19 TGTGCCAGTAGTATAGACAGGTCCATCACGGAAAAACTGTTTTTT CASSIDRSITEKLFF
- - TRBJ1-2 TRBV6-1 TGTGCCAGCAGTGAAGGGGCCGGGACAACCTATGGCTACACCTTC CASSEGAGTTYGYTF
TRBD2 - TRBJ2-7 TRBV27 TGTGCCAGCAGTTTATCGACCGGGACTATATCCTACGAGCAGTACTTC CASSLSTGTISYEQYF
TRBD1 - TRBJ1-2 TRBV5-6 TGTGCCAGCAGCTATCTCTCGGACAGGGGCCGGGGCTACACCTTC CASSYLSDRGRGYTF